This T cell receptor beta chain derives from a study of T cell repertoires in cytomegalovirus infection. Study background: In public TCR beta signatures, there were indications of both CMV infection and matching HLA type. Study-level results: Identification of carriers of CMV plus the relevant HLA was performed using cumulative public TCR beta family frequency. Clonotypes of TCR beta that were HLA-C-restricted and CMV-specific dominated the ex vivo response.

Turning to this clonotype: Its antigen is still unknown.

CDR1 is MNHEY, CDR2 SVGAGI, per germline. CDR3 length: 13 residues. The V and J ends lost 0 bases and 6 bases respectively, with 6 bases between them. Each CDR3 protein gets one entry after TCRdb re-called the reads with MiXCR. The sample records around 320,000 distinct CDR3 sequences, over 7.5% being singletons. The chain combines TRBV6-5 with TRBJ1-5, with no clear D. Sequencing used PBMCs. The clonotype comes from a human donor in good health (CMV status not recorded). Some clones in this sample may be carry-over from other donors' samples. The CDR3 DNA reads TGTGCCAGCAGTTACTCGGTGGGTCAGCCCCAGCATTTT. It is translated as CASSYSVGQPQHF.